This record concerns one T cell receptor (beta chain) sequence. The record originates from a study of T cell clonotyping in hematopoietic cell transplantation. The protocol was immunoSEQ multiplex PCR, while the TCRdb copy is restricted to in-frame clones and leaves out a portion. The sample lists tens of thousands of clones, roughly 85% seen once, with about 2.8% in the top ten. Time point: recipient sample about 28 days before transplant, after cytoreduction. Recipient blood drawn about 28 days pretransplant and days 30, 100, 180 after. The CDR3 length is 13 residues. V lost 6 bases, J lost 4 bases, and 3 bases stayed unmatched. The germline CDR1 and CDR2 sequences are SGHNT and YENEEA.

The source material was peripheral blood mononuclear cells, sampled before stem cell transplant. The clonotype was recovered from a man between 60 and 70 years old with acute myeloid leukemia. Some clones in this sample may be carry-over from other donors' samples. This chain uses TRBV11-3 with TRBJ2-5, with 9 nucleotides matching TRBD1. The CDR3 coding sequence is TGTGCCAGCAGTCCGGACAGGGGAGAGACCCAGTACTTC. Amino acid sequence: CASSPDRGETQYF.